What follows describes a single T cell receptor beta chain. Antigen: not known. These data belong to a study of post-analysis software for immune sequencing data. About the study: Multiple sclerosis in the patients followed relapsing-remitting, secondary progressive and progressive-relapsing courses.

cDNA libraries of TCR beta carried unique molecular identifiers. One entry per CDR3 protein results from TCRdb running MiXCR on the PCR reads. The sample shows about 460,000 distinct CDR3 sequences, less than 45% of them seen only once. General study results and limits: Samples sharing a preparation batch grouped tightly together when assessed by F measure. Patients had higher frequencies than controls of roughly five TRBV segments, including TRBV5-6, TRBV5-1 and TRBV20-1.

This CDR3 spans 13 amino acids. Germline-derived CDR1 and CDR2 are MNHEY and SMNVEV (reference sequence). Trimming shortened V by 3 bases and J by 5 bases, and 10 bases separated the two germline ends. V usage is TRBV27 and J usage is TRBJ1-2; D is possibly TRBD1 (5 bases). This receptor was obtained from a girl between 10 and 17 years old with multiple sclerosis. Sequencing was done on a sample of blood. The CDR3, as DNA: TGTGCCAGCAGTTTCAGGGCGACTTATGGCTACACCTTC. It specifies CASSFRATYGYTF.